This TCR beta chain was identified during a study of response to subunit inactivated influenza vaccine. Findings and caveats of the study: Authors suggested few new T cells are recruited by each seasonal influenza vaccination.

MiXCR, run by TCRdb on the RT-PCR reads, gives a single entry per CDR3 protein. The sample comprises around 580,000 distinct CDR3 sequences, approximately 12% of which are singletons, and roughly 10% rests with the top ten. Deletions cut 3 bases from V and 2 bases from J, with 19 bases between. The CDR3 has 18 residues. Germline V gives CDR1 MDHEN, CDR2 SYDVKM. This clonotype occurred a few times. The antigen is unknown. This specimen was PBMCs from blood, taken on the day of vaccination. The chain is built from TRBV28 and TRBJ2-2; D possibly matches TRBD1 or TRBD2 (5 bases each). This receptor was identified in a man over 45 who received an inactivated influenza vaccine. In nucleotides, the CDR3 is TGTGCCAGCAGTTTGGACCCGGGACGGACAAAAAACACCGGGGAGCTGTTTTTT. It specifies CASSLDPGRTKNTGELFF.